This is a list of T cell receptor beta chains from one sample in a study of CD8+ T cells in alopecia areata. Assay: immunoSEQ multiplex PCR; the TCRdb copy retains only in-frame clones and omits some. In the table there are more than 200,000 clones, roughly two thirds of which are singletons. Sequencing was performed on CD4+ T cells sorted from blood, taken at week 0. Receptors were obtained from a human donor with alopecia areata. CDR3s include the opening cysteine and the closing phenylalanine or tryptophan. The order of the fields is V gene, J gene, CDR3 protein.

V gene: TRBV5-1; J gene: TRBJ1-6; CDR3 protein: CASSFDSNNSPLHF
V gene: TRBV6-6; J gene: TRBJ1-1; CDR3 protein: CASSYSVGGLNTEAFF
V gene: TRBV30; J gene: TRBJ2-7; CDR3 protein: CAWSRTAYEQYF
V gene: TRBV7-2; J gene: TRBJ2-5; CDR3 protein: CASSDLWKTQYF
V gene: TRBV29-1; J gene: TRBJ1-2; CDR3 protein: CSVEGVGRGYGYTF
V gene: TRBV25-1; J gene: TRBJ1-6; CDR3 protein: CASNLGGRSPLHF
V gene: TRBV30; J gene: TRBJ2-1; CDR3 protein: CASYTGRNEQFF
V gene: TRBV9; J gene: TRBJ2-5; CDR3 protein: CASSVQGLETQYF
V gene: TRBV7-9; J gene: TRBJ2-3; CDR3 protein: CASSILAGTDTQYF
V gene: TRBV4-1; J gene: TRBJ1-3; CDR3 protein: CASSQEGGGNTIYF
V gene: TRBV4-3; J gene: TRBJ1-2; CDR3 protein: CASSQDRASGYGYTF
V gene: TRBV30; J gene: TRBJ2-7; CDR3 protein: CAWSVKRGSYEQYF
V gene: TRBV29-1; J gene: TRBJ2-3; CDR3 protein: CSATAGLVSTDTQYF
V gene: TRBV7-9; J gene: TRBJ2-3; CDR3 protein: CASSSPSGGSDTQYF
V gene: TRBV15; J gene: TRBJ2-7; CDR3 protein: CATSREPRARRSYEQYF
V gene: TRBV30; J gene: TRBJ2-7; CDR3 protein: CAWSVASHEQYF
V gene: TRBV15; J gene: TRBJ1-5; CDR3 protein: CATSYNTGDYSNQPQHF
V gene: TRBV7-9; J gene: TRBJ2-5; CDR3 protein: CASSPLGGLAQYF
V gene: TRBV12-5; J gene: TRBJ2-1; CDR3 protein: CASGLYPPSTGGKGEQFF
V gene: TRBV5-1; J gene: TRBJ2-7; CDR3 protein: CASRTTGVGEQYF
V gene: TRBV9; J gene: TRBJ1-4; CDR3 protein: CASRGTGSEKLFF
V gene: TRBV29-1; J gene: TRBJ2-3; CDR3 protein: CSVERVGGTDTQYF
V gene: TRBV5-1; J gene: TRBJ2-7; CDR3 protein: CASSLTSGAYEQYF
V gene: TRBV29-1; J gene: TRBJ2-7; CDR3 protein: CSVVAGGYEQYF
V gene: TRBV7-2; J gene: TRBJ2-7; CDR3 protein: CASRDPGLAISYEQYF
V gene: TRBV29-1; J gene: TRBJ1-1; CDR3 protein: CSVKQRNTEAFF